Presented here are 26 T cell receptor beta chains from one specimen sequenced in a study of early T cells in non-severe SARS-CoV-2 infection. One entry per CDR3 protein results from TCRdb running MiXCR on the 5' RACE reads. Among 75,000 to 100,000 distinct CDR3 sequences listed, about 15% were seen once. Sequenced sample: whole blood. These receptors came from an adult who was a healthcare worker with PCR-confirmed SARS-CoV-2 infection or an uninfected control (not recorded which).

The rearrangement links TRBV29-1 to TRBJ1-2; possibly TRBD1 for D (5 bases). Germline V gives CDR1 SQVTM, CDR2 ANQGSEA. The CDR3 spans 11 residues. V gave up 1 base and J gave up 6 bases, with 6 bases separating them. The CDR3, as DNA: TGCAGCGTTGAAGGGGGCAATGGCTACACCTTC. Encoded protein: CSVEGGNGYTF. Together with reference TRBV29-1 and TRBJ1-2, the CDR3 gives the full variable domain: SAVISQKPSRDICQRGTSLTIQCQVDSQVTMMFWYRQQPGQSLTLIATANQGSEATYESGFVIDKFPISRPNLTFSTLTVSNMSPEDSSIYLCSVEGGNGYTFGSGTRLTVV.

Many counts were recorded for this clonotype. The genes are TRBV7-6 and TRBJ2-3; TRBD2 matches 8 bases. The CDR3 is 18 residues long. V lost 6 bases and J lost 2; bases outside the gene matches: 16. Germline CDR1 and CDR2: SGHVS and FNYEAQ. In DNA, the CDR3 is TGTGCCAGCAGACTCCTAGCGGGCAGCTCTAGTCTCACAGATACGCAGTATTTT. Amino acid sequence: CASRLLAGSSSLTDTQYF.

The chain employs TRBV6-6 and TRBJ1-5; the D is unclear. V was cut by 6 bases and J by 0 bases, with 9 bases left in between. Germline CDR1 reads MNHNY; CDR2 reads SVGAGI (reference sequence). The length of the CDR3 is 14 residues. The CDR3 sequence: CASRGESSNQPQHF. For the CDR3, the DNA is TGTGCCAGCAGGGGCGAGTCTAGCAATCAGCCCCAGCATTTT.

CDR3 region: CASSQERGAHEWVYEQYF. As DNA, the CDR3 is TGCGCCAGCAGCCAAGAACGCGGGGCTCATGAATGGGTGTACGAGCAGTACTTC. This chain connects TRBV4-3 to TRBJ2-7; D possibly corresponds to TRBD2 (6 bases). This CDR3 contains 18 residues. Germline CDR1 and CDR2: LGHNA and YSLEER. V lost 0 bases, J lost 4 bases, and 22 bases lay in between.

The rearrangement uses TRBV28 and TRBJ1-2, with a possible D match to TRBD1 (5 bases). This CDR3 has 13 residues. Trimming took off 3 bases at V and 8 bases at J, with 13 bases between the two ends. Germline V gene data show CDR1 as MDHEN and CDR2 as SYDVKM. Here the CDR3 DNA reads TGTGCCAGCAGTTTCCAGGCTAGGGGCGGCTACACCTTC. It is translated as CASSFQARGGYTF.

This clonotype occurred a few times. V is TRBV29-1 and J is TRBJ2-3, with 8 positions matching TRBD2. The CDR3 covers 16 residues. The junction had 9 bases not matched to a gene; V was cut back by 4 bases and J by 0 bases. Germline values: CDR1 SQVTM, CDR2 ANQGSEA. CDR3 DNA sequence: TGCAGCGTTGGCCTAGCGGGCCTTACTAGCACAGATACGCAGTATTTT. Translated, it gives CSVGLAGLTSTDTQYF.

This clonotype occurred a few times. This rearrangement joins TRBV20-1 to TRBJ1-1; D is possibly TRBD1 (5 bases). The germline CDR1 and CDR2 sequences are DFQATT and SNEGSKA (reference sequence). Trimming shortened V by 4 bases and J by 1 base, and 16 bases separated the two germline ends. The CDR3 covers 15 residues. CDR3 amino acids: CSATQLRGSNTEAFF. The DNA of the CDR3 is TGCAGTGCTACCCAGTTAAGGGGCTCGAACACTGAAGCTTTCTTT.

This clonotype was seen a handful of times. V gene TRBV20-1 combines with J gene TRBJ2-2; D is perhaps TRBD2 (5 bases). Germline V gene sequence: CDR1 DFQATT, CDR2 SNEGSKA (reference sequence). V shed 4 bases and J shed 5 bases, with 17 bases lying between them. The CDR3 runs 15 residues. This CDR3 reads CSAISGPLVTGELFF. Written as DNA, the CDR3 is TGCAGTGCTATAAGCGGACCCTTGGTGACCGGGGAGCTGTTTTTT.

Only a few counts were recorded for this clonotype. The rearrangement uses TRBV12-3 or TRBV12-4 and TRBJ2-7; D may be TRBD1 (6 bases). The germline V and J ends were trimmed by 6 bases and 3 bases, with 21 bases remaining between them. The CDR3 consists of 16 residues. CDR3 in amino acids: CASSNPRGLTNYEQYF. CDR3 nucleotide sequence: TGTGCCAGCAGCAACCCCAGGGGTCTTACTAACTACGAGCAGTACTTC.

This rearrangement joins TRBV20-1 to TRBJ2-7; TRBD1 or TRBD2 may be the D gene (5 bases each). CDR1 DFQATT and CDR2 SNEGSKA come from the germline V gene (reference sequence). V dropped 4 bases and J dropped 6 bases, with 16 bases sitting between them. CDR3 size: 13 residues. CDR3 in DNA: TGCAGTGCTACAGGGAATAGGAGGACCGAGCAGTACTTC. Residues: CSATGNRRTEQYF.

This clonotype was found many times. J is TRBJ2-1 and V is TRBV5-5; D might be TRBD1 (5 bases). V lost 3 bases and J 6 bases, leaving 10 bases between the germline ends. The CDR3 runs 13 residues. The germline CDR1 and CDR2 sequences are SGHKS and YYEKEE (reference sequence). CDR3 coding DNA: TGTGCCAGCAGCTCCTCTGACAGCAATGAGCAGTTCTTC. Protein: CASSSSDSNEQFF.

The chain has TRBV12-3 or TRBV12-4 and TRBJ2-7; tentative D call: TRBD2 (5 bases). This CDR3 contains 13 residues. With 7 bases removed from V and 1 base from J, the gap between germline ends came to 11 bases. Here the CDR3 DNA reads TGTGCCAGCACCCTTCGGGGATCCTACGAGCAGTACTTC. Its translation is CASTLRGSYEQYF.

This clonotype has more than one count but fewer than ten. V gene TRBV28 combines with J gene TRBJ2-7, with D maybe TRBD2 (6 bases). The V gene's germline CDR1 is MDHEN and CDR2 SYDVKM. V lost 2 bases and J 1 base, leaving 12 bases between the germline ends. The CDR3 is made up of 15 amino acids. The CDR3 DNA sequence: TGTGCCAGCAGTTTACAGCGGGCGACGTCCTACGAGCAGTACTTC. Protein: CASSLQRATSYEQYF.

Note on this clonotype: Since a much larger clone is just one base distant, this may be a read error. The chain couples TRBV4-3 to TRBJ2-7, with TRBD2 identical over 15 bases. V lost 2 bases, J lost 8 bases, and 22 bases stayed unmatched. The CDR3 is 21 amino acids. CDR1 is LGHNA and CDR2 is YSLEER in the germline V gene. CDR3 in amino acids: CASSQNLSPGLAGGAGYKQYF. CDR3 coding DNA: TGCGCCAGCAGCCAAAACCTCTCGCCGGGACTAGCGGGAGGCGCTGGGTACAAGCAGTACTTC.

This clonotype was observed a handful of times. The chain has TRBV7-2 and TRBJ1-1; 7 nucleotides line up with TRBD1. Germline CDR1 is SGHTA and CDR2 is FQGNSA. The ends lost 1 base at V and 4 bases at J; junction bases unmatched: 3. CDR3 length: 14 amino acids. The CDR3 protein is CASSLDRGSTEAFF. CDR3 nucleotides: TGTGCCAGCAGCTTAGACAGGGGTAGCACTGAAGCTTTCTTT.

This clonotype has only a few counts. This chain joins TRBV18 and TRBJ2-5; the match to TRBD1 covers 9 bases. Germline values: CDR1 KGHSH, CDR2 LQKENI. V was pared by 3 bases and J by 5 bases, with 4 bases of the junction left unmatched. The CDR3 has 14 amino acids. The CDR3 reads CASSPGQGRETQYF. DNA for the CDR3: TGTGCCAGCTCACCGGGACAGGGCCGGGAGACCCAGTACTTC.

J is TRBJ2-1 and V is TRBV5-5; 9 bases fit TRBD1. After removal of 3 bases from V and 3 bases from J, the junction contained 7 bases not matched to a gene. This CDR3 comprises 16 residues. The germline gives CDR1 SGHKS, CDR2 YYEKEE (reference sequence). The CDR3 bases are TGTGCCAGCAGCTCCCGGGGACAGGGTTTCTACAATGAGCAGTTCTTC. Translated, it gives CASSSRGQGFYNEQFF.

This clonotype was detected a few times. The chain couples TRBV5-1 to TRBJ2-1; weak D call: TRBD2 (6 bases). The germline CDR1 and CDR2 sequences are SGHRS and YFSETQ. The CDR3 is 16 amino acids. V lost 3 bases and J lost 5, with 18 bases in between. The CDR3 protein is CASSSFWGGLNNEQFF. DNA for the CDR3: TGCGCCAGCAGCTCTTTTTGGGGAGGACTGAACAATGAGCAGTTCTTC.

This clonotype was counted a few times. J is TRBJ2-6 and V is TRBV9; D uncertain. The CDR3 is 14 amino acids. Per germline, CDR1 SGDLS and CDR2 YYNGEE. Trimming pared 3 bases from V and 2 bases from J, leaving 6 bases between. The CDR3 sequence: CASSAPAGANVLTF. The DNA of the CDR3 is TGTGCCAGCAGCGCGCCGGCTGGGGCCAACGTCCTGACTTTC.

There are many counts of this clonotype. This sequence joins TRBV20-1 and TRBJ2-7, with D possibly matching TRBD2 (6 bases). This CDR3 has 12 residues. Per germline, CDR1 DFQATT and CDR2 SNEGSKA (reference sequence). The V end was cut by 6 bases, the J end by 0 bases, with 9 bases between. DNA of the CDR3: TGCAGTGCGCCGGACTACTCCTACGAGCAGTACTTC. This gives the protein CSAPDYSYEQYF.

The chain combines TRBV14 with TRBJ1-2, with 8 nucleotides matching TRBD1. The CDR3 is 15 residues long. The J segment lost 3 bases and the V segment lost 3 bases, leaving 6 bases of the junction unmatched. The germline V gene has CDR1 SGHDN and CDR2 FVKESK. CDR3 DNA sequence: TGTGCCAGCAGCCACCGACAGGGGAAGGACTATGGCTACACCTTC. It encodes CASSHRQGKDYGYTF. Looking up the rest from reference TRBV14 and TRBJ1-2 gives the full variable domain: EAGVTQFPSHSVIEKGQTVTLRCDPISGHDNLYWYRRVMGKEIKFLLHFVKESKQDESGMPNNRFLAERTGGTYSTLKVQPAELEDSGVYFCASSHRQGKDYGYTFGSGTRLTVV.

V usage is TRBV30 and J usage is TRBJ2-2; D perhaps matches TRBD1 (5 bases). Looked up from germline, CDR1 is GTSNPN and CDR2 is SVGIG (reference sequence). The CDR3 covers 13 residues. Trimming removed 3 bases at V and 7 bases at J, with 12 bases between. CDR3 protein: CAWSLQGIGELFF. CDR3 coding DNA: TGTGCCTGGAGCCTTCAGGGCATCGGGGAGCTGTTTTTT.

CDR3 region: CASSQDPRGPGNTIYF. The CDR3 nucleotides read TGTGCCAGCAGCCAAGATCCCAGGGGGCCTGGAAACACCATATATTTT. This chain links TRBV3-1 with TRBJ1-3, with 8 bases lining up with TRBD1. This CDR3 comprises 16 residues. J lost 2 bases, V lost 0 bases, and 3 bases had no gene match. The germline CDR1 and CDR2 sequences are LGHDT and YNNKEL (reference sequence).

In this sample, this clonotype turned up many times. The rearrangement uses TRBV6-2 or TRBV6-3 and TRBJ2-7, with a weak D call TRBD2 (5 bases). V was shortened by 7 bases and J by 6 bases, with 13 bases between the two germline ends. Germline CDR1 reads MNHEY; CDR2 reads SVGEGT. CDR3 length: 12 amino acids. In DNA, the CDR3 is TGTGCCAGCACCCCGAGGGTCGGCGAGCAGTACTTC. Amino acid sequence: CASTPRVGEQYF.

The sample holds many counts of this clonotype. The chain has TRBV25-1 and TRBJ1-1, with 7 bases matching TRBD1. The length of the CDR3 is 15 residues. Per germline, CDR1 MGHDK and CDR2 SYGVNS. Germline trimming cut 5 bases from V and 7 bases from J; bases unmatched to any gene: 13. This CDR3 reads CASSIRQGGEDEAFF. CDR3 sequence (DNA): TGTGCCAGCAGTATCCGACAGGGCGGGGAGGATGAAGCTTTCTTT. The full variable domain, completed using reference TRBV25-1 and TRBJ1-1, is EADIYQTPRYLVIGTGKKITLECSQTMGHDKMYWYQQDPGMELHLIHYSYGVNSTEKGDLSSESTVSRIRTEHFPLTLESARPSHTSQYLCASSIRQGGEDEAFFGQGTRLTVV.

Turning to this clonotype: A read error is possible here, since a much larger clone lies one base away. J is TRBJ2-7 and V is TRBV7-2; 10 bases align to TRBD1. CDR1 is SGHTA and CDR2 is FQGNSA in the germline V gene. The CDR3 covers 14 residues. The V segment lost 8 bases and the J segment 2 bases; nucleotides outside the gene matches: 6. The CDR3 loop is CASCLDRGAYEQYF. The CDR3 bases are TGTGCCAGCTGCCTGGACAGGGGGGCCTACGAGCAGTACTTC.